A single sample is the source of the 15 T cell receptor beta chains below, sequenced in a study of response to subunit inactivated influenza vaccine. TCRdb used MiXCR to reprocess the RT-PCR reads, holding one entry per CDR3 protein. The sample lists some 600,000 distinct CDR3 sequences; 12% to 15% were seen once. The material was PBMCs from blood, obtained 14 days before vaccination. The receptors derive from a man aged 45 to 65 who received an inactivated influenza vaccine.

This clonotype was counted a few times. This chain joins TRBV7-9 and TRBJ2-1; 10 bases line up with TRBD2. The ends lost 5 bases at V and 10 bases at J; junction bases unmatched: 11. Germline lookup yields CDR1 SEHNR and CDR2 FQNEAQ (reference sequence). The CDR3 length is 15 residues. The DNA for the CDR3 is TGTGCCAGCAGCGTCGCTAGCGGGAGACGAGGAGAGCAGTTCTTC. It yields the protein CASSVASGRRGEQFF.

This clonotype was detected a few times. The gene calls are TRBV11-2 and TRBJ2-2; 7 bases fit TRBD2. This CDR3 contains 17 residues. Per the germline V gene, CDR1 is SGHAT and CDR2 is FQNNGV. V lost 3 bases and J lost 7; bases outside the gene matches: 14. CDR3 residues: CASSLGPYREEGGELFF. The CDR3, as DNA: TGTGCCAGCAGCTTGGGGCCTTACCGGGAGGAAGGCGGGGAGCTGTTTTTT. Filled out from reference TRBV11-2 and TRBJ2-2, the complete variable domain reads EAGVAQSPRYKIIEKRQSVAFWCNPISGHATLYWYQQILGQGPKLLIQFQNNGVVDDSQLPKDRFSAERLKGVDSTLKIQPAKLEDSAVYLCASSLGPYREEGGELFFGEGSRLTVL.

The chain has TRBV6-2 or TRBV6-3 and TRBJ2-3; the match to TRBD2 covers 9 bases. V was pared by 1 base and J by 3 bases, with 5 bases of the junction left unmatched. Germline assignment: CDR1 MNHEY and CDR2 SVGEGT. The CDR3 consists of 16 residues. CDR3 sequence (DNA): TGTGCCAGCAGTTACTGTAATAGCGGGGGAACAGATACGCAGTATTTT. Translation gives CASSYCNSGGTDTQYF.

CDR3 sequence reads: CASAMGIAYNEQFF. The CDR3 DNA is TGTGCCAGCGCCATGGGGATTGCCTACAATGAGCAGTTCTTC. This rearrangement joins TRBV18 to TRBJ2-1; no clear D. Trimming took 8 bases from V and 2 from J, leaving 13 bases between them. CDR1 and CDR2 from the germline V gene are KGHSH and LQKENI. This CDR3 contains 14 residues.

This chain joins TRBV28 and TRBJ2-3; D is unclear. This CDR3 has 14 residues. Germline CDR1 is MDHEN and CDR2 is SYDVKM. Trimming took off 7 bases at V and 3 bases at J, with 14 bases between the two ends. The CDR3 region has the DNA TGTGCCAGCAAGTGGGGTCGAACTACAGATACGCAGTATTTT. Protein product: CASKWGRTTDTQYF.

There are a few counts of this clonotype. The gene calls are TRBV5-1 and TRBJ2-6; D unclear. V dropped 3 bases and J dropped 3 bases, with 10 bases sitting between them. Germline CDR1 is SGHRS and CDR2 is YFSETQ. CDR3 size: 15 residues. In DNA, the CDR3 is TGCGCCAGCAGCTGGAGATGGGATGGGGCCAACGTCCTGACTTTC. This sequence encodes CASSWRWDGANVLTF.

This clonotype was observed a handful of times. The chain recombines TRBV9 with TRBJ2-6; TRBD1 matches 8 bases. V was clipped by 3 bases and J by 0 bases; unmatched bases: 2. CDR1 is SGDLS, CDR2 YYNGEE, per germline. This CDR3 is 16 amino acids long. Written as DNA, the CDR3 is TGTGCCAGCAGCGGACAGGGGATCTCTGGGGCCAACGTCCTGACTTTC. Amino acid sequence: CASSGQGISGANVLTF. The entire variable domain, with the rest obtained from reference TRBV9 and TRBJ2-6, is as follows: DSGVTQTPKHLITATGQRVTLRCSPRSGDLSVYWYQQSLDQGLQFLIQYYNGEERAKGNILERFSAQQFPDLHSELNLSSLELGDSALYFCASSGQGISGANVLTFGAGSRLTVL.

V usage is TRBV10-3 and J usage is TRBJ2-2; weak D call: TRBD1 (6 bases). The CDR3 has 14 amino acids. Germline V CDR1 and CDR2: ENHRY, SYGVKD. The V gene lost 8 bases and the J gene lost 5 bases, with 15 bases spanning the gap. CDR3 protein: CAIRGQLFTGELFF. The CDR3 DNA follows: TGTGCCATCCGAGGACAGCTTTTTACCGGGGAGCTGTTTTTT.

The chain joins TRBV23-1 to TRBJ2-7; 13 bases map to TRBD2. TRBV23-1 is annotated as an ORF whose role is uncertain. The ends lost 2 bases at V and 10 bases at J; junction bases unmatched: 11. The CDR3 is made up of 16 amino acids. Here the CDR3 DNA reads TGCGCCAGCAGTCAACGCAATTCACTAGCGGGAGGGCTTCAGTACTTC. Translated, it gives CASSQRNSLAGGLQYF.

This clonotype showed up just a few times. V usage is TRBV20-1 and J usage is TRBJ2-1, with D possibly TRBD2 on 5 matching bases. Germline loops: CDR1 DFQATT, CDR2 SNEGSKA (reference sequence). The CDR3 extends over 12 amino acids. V was clipped by 1 base and J by 6 bases, with 7 bases between them. This chain's CDR3 is CSARGTVNEQFF. CDR3 sequence (DNA): TGCAGTGCTAGAGGGACTGTCAATGAGCAGTTCTTC.

CDR3: CASSRLAGGPQFGEQYF. Written as DNA, the CDR3 is TGTGCCAGCAGCCGACTAGCGGGAGGGCCTCAGTTCGGCGAGCAGTACTTC. J is TRBJ2-7 and V is TRBV7-2, with 14 bases that match TRBD2. This CDR3 region has 17 residues. Germline loops: CDR1 SGHTA, CDR2 FQGNSA. V trimming: 5 bases; J trimming: 6 bases; junction bases outside the gene matches: 12. The variable domain in full, completed from reference TRBV7-2 and TRBJ2-7, reads GAGVSQSPSNKVTEKGKDVELRCDPISGHTALYWYRQSLGQGLEFLIYFQGNSAPDKSGLPSDRFSAERTGGSVSTLTIQRTQQEDSAVYLCASSRLAGGPQFGEQYFGPGTRLTVT.

The rearrangement links TRBV7-2 to TRBJ1-6, with a weak D call TRBD1 (5 bases). With 2 bases removed from V and 10 bases from J, the gap between germline ends came to 12 bases. The CDR3 sequence is 14 residues long. Germline V CDR1 and CDR2: SGHTA, FQGNSA. The CDR3 is CASSLLGGFSPLHF. CDR3 sequence (DNA): TGTGCCAGCAGCTTACTCGGGGGTTTCTCACCCCTCCACTTT.

This clonotype was counted between two and nine times. The chain couples TRBV4-1 to TRBJ2-2; tentatively, D is TRBD1 or TRBD2 (5 bases each). This CDR3 has 15 amino acids. The V end lost 4 bases, the J end lost 6 bases, and 15 bases lay between the germline ends. The germline V gene encodes CDR1 MGHRA and CDR2 YSYEKL. The CDR3 loop reads CASSPRRAGAGELFF. Here the CDR3 DNA reads TGCGCCAGCAGCCCCCGCAGGGCCGGGGCCGGGGAGCTGTTTTTT.

This clonotype showed up just once. This chain connects TRBV4-3 to TRBJ2-2; D call uncertain. Germline lookup yields CDR1 LGHNA and CDR2 YSLEER. V shed 1 base and J shed 0 bases, with 9 bases lying between them. The CDR3 loop spans 16 amino acids. The CDR3 region is CASSQAGRPNTGELFF. The CDR3 nucleotides are TGCGCCAGCAGCCAAGCGGGCAGACCGAACACCGGGGAGCTGTTTTTT.

This clonotype was picked up a small number of times. The chain joins TRBV28 to TRBJ2-3; D may be TRBD2 (5 bases). Germline V gene data show CDR1 as MDHEN and CDR2 as SYDVKM. CDR3 length: 15 amino acids. Trimming removed 2 bases from V and 2 bases from J, with 11 bases in between. CDR3 coding DNA: TGTGCCAGCAGTTTAATTGGCGGACTCACAGATACGCAGTATTTT. Translated, it gives CASSLIGGLTDTQYF. The whole variable domain, filled in from reference TRBV28 and TRBJ2-3, reads DVKVTQSSRYLVKRTGEKVFLECVQDMDHENMFWYRQDPGLGLRLIYFSYDVKMKEKGDIPEGYSVSREKKERFSLILESASTNQTSMYLCASSLIGGLTDTQYFGPGTRLTVL.